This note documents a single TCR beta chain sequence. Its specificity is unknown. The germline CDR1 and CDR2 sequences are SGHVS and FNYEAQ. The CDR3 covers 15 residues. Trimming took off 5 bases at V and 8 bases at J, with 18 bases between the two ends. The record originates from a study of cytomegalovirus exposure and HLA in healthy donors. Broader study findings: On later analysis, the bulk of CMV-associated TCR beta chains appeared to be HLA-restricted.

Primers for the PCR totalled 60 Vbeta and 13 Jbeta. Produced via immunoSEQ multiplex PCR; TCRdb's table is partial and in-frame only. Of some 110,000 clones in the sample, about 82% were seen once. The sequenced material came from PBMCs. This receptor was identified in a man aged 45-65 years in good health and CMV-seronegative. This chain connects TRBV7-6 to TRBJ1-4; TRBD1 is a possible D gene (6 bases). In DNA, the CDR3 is TGTGCCAGCAGCCTAGAGGCAGGGGTTCGGGAAAAACTGTTTTTT. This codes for CASSLEAGVREKLFF.